These 21 T cell receptor beta chains came from one sample sequenced in a study of cytomegalovirus exposure and HLA in healthy donors. Some clones are missing from TCRdb's copy, which holds only in-frame ones; the method was immunoSEQ multiplex PCR. In the table there are 180,000 or so clones, approximately 89% of which are singletons. What was sequenced was PBMCs. The receptors originated from a man aged 30 to 45 in good health and CMV-seropositive.

The chain couples TRBV5-1 to TRBJ2-7; D is perhaps TRBD1 (8 bases). CDR1 and CDR2 (germline): SGHRS, YFSETQ. The CDR3 has 14 residues. Trimming took off 6 bases at V and 3 bases at J, with 16 bases between the two ends. The CDR3 loop is CASTRTGRDYEQYF. The CDR3 DNA follows: TGCGCCAGCACGCGGACAGGGAGGGACTACGAGCAGTACTTC.

This clone was seen just once. The chain has TRBV7-2 and TRBJ2-3; 7 nucleotides match TRBD2. The CDR3 consists of 17 residues. Per the germline V gene, CDR1 is SGHTA and CDR2 is FQGNSA. Trimming cost V 5 bases and J 2 bases; bases outside gene matches: 13. The CDR3 coding sequence is TGTGCCAGCAGCCAAGGAGGTGCGGGAGCCTACACAGATACGCAGTATTTT. Translating gives CASSQGGAGAYTDTQYF.

The rearrangement joins TRBV19 to TRBJ1-1, with no clear D. Germline loops: CDR1 LNHDA, CDR2 SQIVND (reference sequence). Trimming stripped 3 bases from V and 5 bases from J, with 4 bases between. This CDR3 comprises 11 residues. The CDR3 DNA reads TGTGCCAGTAGTATGGATACTGAAGCTTTCTTT. It is translated as CASSMDTEAFF.

The V call is TRBV9, the J call TRBJ2-7; D possibly corresponds to TRBD1 (6 bases). The CDR3 runs to 14 residues. Germline CDR1 reads SGDLS; CDR2 reads YYNGEE. With 3 bases removed from V and 4 bases from J, the gap between germline ends came to 14 bases. The CDR3 nucleotides read TGTGCCAGCAGCGAAACCGGGACACATTACGAGCAGTACTTC. Its protein is CASSETGTHYEQYF.

The rearrangement uses TRBV7-3 and TRBJ2-2; tentative D call: TRBD1 (5 bases). This CDR3 is built from 14 residues. Deletions cut 1 base from V and 4 bases from J, with 7 bases between. Germline lookup yields CDR1 SGHTA and CDR2 FQGTGA. The CDR3 loop is CASSLNQGTGELFF. The CDR3 DNA follows: TGTGCCAGCAGCTTAAATCAGGGCACCGGGGAGCTGTTTTTT.

The chain employs TRBV4-1 and TRBJ1-4; D gene uncertain. This CDR3 has 15 residues. Deletions cut 2 bases from V and 8 bases from J, with 15 bases between. CDR1 MGHRA and CDR2 YSYEKL come from the germline V gene. CDR3 residues: CASSQIRGYGEKLFF. The CDR3 DNA reads as TGCGCCAGCAGCCAAATTAGAGGGTACGGCGAAAAACTGTTTTTT.

The rearrangement links TRBV7-2 to TRBJ2-5; D not resolved. The CDR3 spans 12 residues. Germline V gene lookup returns CDR1 SGHTA and CDR2 FQGNSA. Trimming took off 1 base at V and 5 bases at J, with 5 bases between the two ends. The CDR3 spells CASSLGKETQYF. CDR3 DNA: TGTGCCAGCAGCTTAGGAAAGGAGACCCAGTACTTC.

This clone was observed a few times. A read error may produce the germline difference seen at one junction end. The rearrangement uses TRBV6-6 and TRBJ1-5; 7 bases align to TRBD1. This CDR3 contains 11 residues. Germline loops: CDR1 MNHNY, CDR2 SVGAGI (reference sequence). The CDR3 sequence: CAILKGQHQHF. The CDR3 DNA is TGTGCCATTCTCAAGGGACAGCACCAGCATTTT.

This clone appeared a single time. V and J are TRBV2 and TRBJ2-3; possible D gene TRBD2, 7 bases. V was trimmed by 4 bases and J by 6 bases, leaving 17 bases between them. CDR3 size: 15 residues. From germline, CDR1 is SNHLY and CDR2 FYNNEI. The CDR3 coding sequence is TGTGCCAGCAGTGCTACGGGGGGCGGTTTGGATACGCAGTATTTT. Its translation is CASSATGGGLDTQYF.

This clone was observed once. The chain carries TRBV15 and TRBJ2-5, with a weak D call TRBD2 (5 bases). The CDR3 is made up of 14 amino acids. V lost 6 bases and J lost 5, with 16 bases in between. The germline gives CDR1 LNHNV, CDR2 YYDKDF (reference sequence). This CDR3 reads CATSGSGPGETQYF. The CDR3 bases are TGTGCCACCAGTGGGTCAGGACCGGGGGAGACCCAGTACTTC.

The chain employs TRBV7-2 and TRBJ1-1; D is ambiguous. V was trimmed by 2 bases and J by 3 bases, leaving 7 bases between them. CDR1 is SGHTA, CDR2 FQGNSA, per germline. This CDR3 contains 13 residues. The CDR3 bases are TGTGCCAGCAGCTTAAGGTGGGACACTGAAGCTTTCTTT. Its protein product is CASSLRWDTEAFF.

The genes are TRBV5-6 and TRBJ2-1; 8 positions match TRBD1. CDR3 length: 16 amino acids. V was pared by 4 bases and J by 4 bases, with 10 bases of the junction left unmatched. Germline CDR1 and CDR2: SGHDT and YYEEEE. The CDR3 nucleotides are TGTGCCAGCAGCCCAATTGGACAGGGCTTGTACAATGAGCAGTTCTTC. Residues: CASSPIGQGLYNEQFF.

Only one count was recorded for this clone. The chain employs TRBV7-2 and TRBJ2-2; D not certain. Trimming shortened V by 3 bases and J by 3 bases, and 5 bases separated the two germline ends. There are 13 residues in the CDR3. Germline assignment: CDR1 SGHTA and CDR2 FQGNSA. The CDR3 DNA reads as TGTGCCAGCAGCTTTTTATACACCGGGGAGCTGTTTTTT. It specifies CASSFLYTGELFF.

The sample holds one count of this clone. J is TRBJ2-7 and V is TRBV18; 13 bases align to TRBD2. V was pared by 3 bases and J by 1 base, with 0 bases of the junction left unmatched. The V gene's germline CDR1 is KGHSH and CDR2 LQKENI. CDR3 length: 15 residues. CDR3 DNA: TGTGCCAGCTCACCGGGACTAGCGGGATCCTACGAGCAGTACTTC. It translates to CASSPGLAGSYEQYF.

The gene calls are TRBV2 and TRBJ2-1; 10 bases align to TRBD1. Trimming cost V 4 bases and J 5 bases; bases outside gene matches: 8. This CDR3 is built from 16 residues. Germline CDR1 and CDR2: SNHLY and FYNNEI. The CDR3 DNA reads TGTGCCAGCAGTGGGTGGGGGACAGGGGAAAACAATGAGCAGTTCTTC. Encoded protein: CASSGWGTGENNEQFF.

The rearrangement links TRBV6-5 to TRBJ1-5; 9 bases fit TRBD1. The CDR3 extends over 13 amino acids. CDR1 and CDR2 from the germline V gene are MNHEY and SVGAGI. The V and J ends lost 5 bases and 8 bases, in that order; junction bases with no gene match: 4. DNA for the CDR3: TGTGCCAGCAGTAGGGACAGGGACGAGCCCCAGCATTTT. Protein: CASSRDRDEPQHF.

The V and J genes are TRBV27 and TRBJ2-5; 10 positions agree with TRBD1. CDR1 and CDR2 (germline): MNHEY, SMNVEV (reference sequence). V trimming: 6 bases; J trimming: 5 bases; junction bases outside the gene matches: 9. CDR3 length equals 15 residues. CDR3 DNA sequence: TGTGCCAGCAGAGCCGACAGGGGGCTGAGGGAGACCCAGTACTTC. Translation: CASRADRGLRETQYF.

V gene TRBV6-5 combines with J gene TRBJ1-1; TRBD1 matches 7 bases. Germline V CDR1 and CDR2: MNHEY, SVGAGI. This CDR3 spans 14 amino acids. J was trimmed by 3 bases and V by 8 bases; bases with no gene match: 9. The CDR3, as DNA: TGTGCCAGCGGCCCGACAGGGCGGGACACTGAAGCTTTCTTT. Translation: CASGPTGRDTEAFF.

This clone appeared once. The J gene is TRBJ1-3, the V gene TRBV27, with D tentatively TRBD1 (5 bases). V lost 1 base, J lost 2 bases, and 12 bases lay in between. The CDR3 sequence is 16 residues long. The germline gives CDR1 MNHEY, CDR2 SMNVEV (reference sequence). In DNA form, the CDR3 reads TGTGCCAGCAGTTTATTCGGGGGAGGGGCTGGAAACACCATATATTTT. This encodes CASSLFGGGAGNTIYF.

The V gene is TRBV5-4, the J gene TRBJ2-7, with no clear D. There are 13 residues in the CDR3. CDR1 is SGHNT, CDR2 YYREEE, per germline (reference sequence). Trimming shortened V by 2 bases and J by 2 bases, and 8 bases separated the two germline ends. CDR3 coding DNA: TGTGCCAGCAGCTTCGCGGCAACCTACGAGCAGTACTTC. Translated: CASSFAATYEQYF.

The V call is TRBV28, the J call TRBJ2-7; D possibly matches TRBD1 or TRBD2 (6 bases each). The CDR3 sequence is 12 residues long. Per the germline V gene, CDR1 is MDHEN and CDR2 is SYDVKM. V was pared by 10 bases and J by 7 bases, with 17 bases between. The CDR3 reads CATRGLRKEQYF. In nucleotides, the CDR3 is TGTGCCACCCGGGGGCTCCGGAAAGAGCAGTACTTC.